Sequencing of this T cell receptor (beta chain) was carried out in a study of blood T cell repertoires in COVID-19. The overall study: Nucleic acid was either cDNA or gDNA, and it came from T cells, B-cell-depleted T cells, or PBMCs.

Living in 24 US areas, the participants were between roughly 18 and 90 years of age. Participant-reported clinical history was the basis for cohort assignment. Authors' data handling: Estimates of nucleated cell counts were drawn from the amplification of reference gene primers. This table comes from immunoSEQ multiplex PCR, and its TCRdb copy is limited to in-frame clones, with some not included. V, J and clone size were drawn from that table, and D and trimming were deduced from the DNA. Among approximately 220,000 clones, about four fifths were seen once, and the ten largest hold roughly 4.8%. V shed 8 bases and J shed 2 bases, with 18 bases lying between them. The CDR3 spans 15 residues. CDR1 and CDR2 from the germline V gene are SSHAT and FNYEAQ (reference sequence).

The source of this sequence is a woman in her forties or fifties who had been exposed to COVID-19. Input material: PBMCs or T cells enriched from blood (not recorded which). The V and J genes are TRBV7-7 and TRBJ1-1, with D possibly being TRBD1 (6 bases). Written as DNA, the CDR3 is TGTGCCAGCGGACAGCTTCTGACAGCAAACACTGAAGCTTTCTTT. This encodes CASGQLLTANTEAFF.